Here is one T cell receptor (beta chain) with its context. The antigen is undetermined. The germline V gene encodes CDR1 SGHRS and CDR2 YFSETQ. With V trimmed by 6 bases and J by 5 bases, 4 bases remained unmatched. The CDR3 extends over 13 amino acids. The donors were in the approximately 120-subject validation cohort, distinct from the roughly 700-subject first cohort. This entry belongs to a study of cytomegalovirus exposure and HLA in healthy donors. Study at large: A subsequent analysis reported that the roughly 130 validation repertoires were produced on the same platform that had also been used for the roughly 700 first-cohort repertoires. Study observations and caveats: The authors confirmed in vitro that three CMV-associated chains were specific for CMV antigens. Most TCRs appeared rarely, but some public TCRs recurred in many donors.

Method: immunoSEQ multiplex PCR; TCRdb's copy keeps in-frame clones and lacks some. The sample lists roughly 90,000 clones, 85% occurring once. The sequenced material came from PBMCs. The chain links TRBV5-1 to TRBJ2-7; 11 positions match TRBD1. This TCR came from a man younger than 35 in good health and CMV-seropositive. The CDR3 is CASTGTGGNEQYF. CDR3 sequence (DNA): TGCGCCAGCACTGGGACAGGGGGGAACGAGCAGTACTTC.